Below are 21 T cell receptor beta chains sequenced from a single sample in a study of T cells in Graves' hyperthyroidism and ophthalmopathy (dated 2019 in TCRdb). Library preparation was by multiplex PCR. Sequencing was carried out with an Illumina HiSeq 2000. TCR beta CDR3 regions were amplified from RNA transcripts. A first-round RT-PCR of the TCR CDR3 used the HTBI primer set with the Qiagen OneStep RT-PCR kit. TCRdb reworked the public reads: Q25 trimming with fastp, MiXCR clone assembly, productive beta chains retained. Rows with one shared CDR3 protein collapse into an entry with the most common genes and DNA. For this sample there are about 400,000 distinct CDR3 sequences; around 14% appear just once. Approximately 30% of the sample belongs to the ten largest clones. Sequenced material: blood. The receptors here all came from a woman aged 25 to 39 with Graves' hyperthyroidism.

The V call is TRBV7-8, the J call TRBJ2-7, with 10 bases fitting TRBD2. CDR1 and CDR2 from the germline V gene are SGHVS and FQNEAQ. The V segment lost 2 bases and the J segment 7 bases; nucleotides outside the gene matches: 8. CDR3 length: 15 residues. The CDR3 protein is CASSLLAGDEKEQYF. CDR3 DNA sequence: TGTGCCAGCAGCTTACTAGCGGGAGATGAAAAAGAGCAGTACTTC. Full variable domain (outside the CDR3, taken from reference TRBV7-8 and TRBJ2-7): GAGVSQSPRYKVAKRGQDVALRCDPISGHVSLFWYQQALGQGPEFLTYFQNEAQLDKSGLPSDRFFAERPEGSVSTLKIQRTQQEDSAVYLCASSLLAGDEKEQYFGPGTRLTVT.

This clonotype was recorded many times. The chain joins TRBV10-3 to TRBJ2-7, with D perhaps matching TRBD1 (6 bases). Trimming left V 3 bases short and J 0 bases short, with 12 bases between. In germline, CDR1 is ENHRY, CDR2 SYGVKD. This CDR3 contains 15 residues. CDR3 DNA: TGTGCCATCAGTGATTTTGGACAGCCCTCCTACGAGCAGTACTTC. Translating gives CAISDFGQPSYEQYF.

This clonotype was observed a single time. A much larger clone differs by one base, so this may be a read error. The chain recombines TRBV5-4 with TRBJ2-5; tentatively, D is TRBD2 (6 bases). The DNA end is a closer match to TRBJ2-1, so the J assignment may be wrong. CDR1 and CDR2 (germline): SGHNT, YYREEE (reference sequence). This CDR3 has 14 amino acids. The CDR3 sequence is CASSLKGLGETQFF. The CDR3 coding sequence is TGTGCCAGCAGCTTGAAGGGACTGGGGGAGACCCAGTTCTTC.

This clonotype was found many times. The chain couples TRBV4-2 to TRBJ2-1; 7 bases match TRBD2. The CDR3 sequence is 16 residues long. V gave up 1 base and J gave up 3 bases; unmatched junction bases: 6. Germline V CDR1 and CDR2: LGHNA, YNFKEQ. CDR3: CASSQVGSGDYNEQFF. The DNA for the CDR3 is TGTGCCAGCAGCCAAGTAGGGAGCGGGGACTACAATGAGCAGTTCTTC.

The CDR3 is CASSPVGSNYGYTF. CDR3 coding DNA: TGTGCCAGCAGCCCCGTGGGGAGTAACTATGGCTACACCTTC. V gene TRBV5-8 combines with J gene TRBJ1-2; D is uncertain. The germline V and J ends were trimmed by 4 bases and 1 base, with 11 bases remaining between them. This CDR3 region has 14 residues. In germline, CDR1 is SGHTS, CDR2 YDEGEE.

This chain connects TRBV7-8 to TRBJ2-1, with D possibly being TRBD2 (6 bases). This CDR3 region has 16 residues. V was clipped by 5 bases and J by 0 bases, with 14 bases between them. The germline CDR1 and CDR2 sequences are SGHVS and FQNEAQ. The CDR3 sequence: CASSQYGGSSYNEQFF. The CDR3 DNA reads as TGTGCCAGCAGCCAATACGGGGGAAGCTCCTACAATGAGCAGTTCTTC. The variable domain in full, completed from reference TRBV7-8 and TRBJ2-1, reads GAGVSQSPRYKVAKRGQDVALRCDPISGHVSLFWYQQALGQGPEFLTYFQNEAQLDKSGLPSDRFFAERPEGSVSTLKIQRTQQEDSAVYLCASSQYGGSSYNEQFFGPGTRLTVL.

This clonotype was recorded a few times. V and J are TRBV29-1 and TRBJ1-2; 11 bases match TRBD1. J was trimmed by 4 bases and V by 7 bases; bases with no gene match: 5. Germline V gene lookup returns CDR1 SQVTM and CDR2 ANQGSEA. CDR3 length equals 13 residues. CDR3 residues: CSAGTGGTYGYTF. The CDR3 DNA reads as TGCAGCGCCGGGACAGGGGGGACCTATGGCTACACCTTC.

This clonotype has at least ten counts. V usage is TRBV30 and J usage is TRBJ1-4; D is ambiguous. CDR1 and CDR2 from the germline V gene are GTSNPN and SVGIG (reference sequence). CDR3 length: 14 amino acids. Between the trimmed V and J ends, which lost 0 bases and 5 bases, there was a span of 10 bases. CDR3 bases: TGTGCCTGGAGTGTAGGGCATGGAAATGAAAAACTGTTTTTT. Translating gives CAWSVGHGNEKLFF.

A few counts support this clonotype. The genes are TRBV14 and TRBJ1-6; perhaps TRBD1 as D (6 bases). The CDR3 has 14 residues. CDR1 SGHDN and CDR2 FVKESK come from the germline V gene. V was pared by 6 bases and J by 7 bases, with 13 bases between. CDR3 sequence reads: CASRPQGWNSPLHF. CDR3 DNA: TGTGCCAGCAGACCACAGGGTTGGAATTCACCCCTCCACTTT. The full variable domain, completed using reference TRBV14 and TRBJ1-6, is EAGVTQFPSHSVIEKGQTVTLRCDPISGHDNLYWYRRVMGKEIKFLLHFVKESKQDESGMPNNRFLAERTGGTYSTLKVQPAELEDSGVYFCASRPQGWNSPLHFGNGTRLTVT.

This clonotype was seen ten or more times. The V gene is TRBV5-1, the J gene TRBJ2-1; D possibly corresponds to TRBD1 (5 bases). Germline V lookup: CDR1 SGHRS, CDR2 YFSETQ. With 4 bases removed from V and 5 bases from J, the gap between germline ends came to 16 bases. The CDR3 has 15 amino acids. The CDR3 loop reads CASSLDQGWNNEQFF. In DNA, the CDR3 is TGCGCCAGCAGCCTGGACCAGGGATGGAACAATGAGCAGTTCTTC.

This clonotype showed up just a few times. This rearrangement joins TRBV29-1 to TRBJ2-1; the match to TRBD2 covers 8 bases. The CDR3 runs to 13 residues. J lost 7 bases, V lost 6 bases, and 8 bases had no gene match. Germline values: CDR1 SQVTM, CDR2 ANQGSEA. CDR3 bases: TGCAGCGTACTAGCGGAGGCGGTTAATGAGCAGTTCTTC. Its protein product is CSVLAEAVNEQFF.

This clonotype came up many times. The J gene is TRBJ2-5, the V gene TRBV7-9, with 7 bases fitting TRBD1. V was pared by 3 bases and J by 5 bases, with 9 bases of the junction left unmatched. Germline V lookup: CDR1 SEHNR, CDR2 FQNEAQ (reference sequence). This CDR3 has 15 amino acids. CDR3 bases: TGTGCCAGCAGCTTTGGACAGGCCCGTAGGGAGACCCAGTACTTC. Translation: CASSFGQARRETQYF.

This clonotype has ten or more counts. The rearrangement joins TRBV30 to TRBJ2-5; 7 positions agree with TRBD1. Looked up from germline, CDR1 is GTSNPN and CDR2 is SVGIG (reference sequence). V dropped 4 bases and J dropped 4; count of bases not matched to a gene: 3. The length of the CDR3 is 12 residues. The CDR3 region has the DNA TGTGCCTGGACGGGACAGTCAGAGACCCAGTACTTC. Its protein product is CAWTGQSETQYF.

This clonotype appeared a few times. The chain is built from TRBV10-3 and TRBJ2-2, with D unclear. This CDR3 has 17 amino acids. Between the trimmed V and J ends, which lost 7 bases and 6 bases, there was a span of 24 bases. Germline CDR1 ENHRY, CDR2 SYGVKD. CDR3 loop: CAIKPSPEQPKAGELFF. The CDR3 bases are TGTGCCATCAAACCCTCCCCCGAGCAGCCCAAGGCCGGGGAGCTGTTTTTT.

In this sample, this clonotype turned up many times. The V and J genes are TRBV5-4 and TRBJ2-3; D is undetermined. Per the germline V gene, CDR1 is SGHNT and CDR2 is YYREEE (reference sequence). The V and J ends lost 4 bases and 2 bases respectively, with 8 bases between them. The CDR3 extends over 13 amino acids. The CDR3 region has the DNA TGTGCCAGCAGCCGGCCGGACACAGATACGCAGTATTTT. Translation: CASSRPDTDTQYF.

This clonotype was seen at least ten times. The chain carries TRBV7-3 and TRBJ2-1, with D possibly being TRBD2 (6 bases). V was pared by 2 bases and J by 6 bases, with 11 bases between. Germline CDR1 reads SGHTA; CDR2 reads FQGTGA. The CDR3 runs to 14 residues. The CDR3 loop reads CASSLSRLVNEQFF. For the CDR3, the DNA is TGTGCCAGCAGCTTATCCCGACTAGTCAATGAGCAGTTCTTC.

This clonotype was recorded a few times. The chain links TRBV29-1 to TRBJ2-7, with 12 bases that match TRBD2. Germline V gives CDR1 SQVTM, CDR2 ANQGSEA. This CDR3 spans 15 amino acids. The J segment lost 2 bases and the V segment lost 4 bases, leaving 6 bases of the junction unmatched. CDR3 in amino acids: CSVGGLAGGPYEQYF. The CDR3 DNA follows: TGCAGCGTTGGGGGGCTAGCGGGAGGGCCCTACGAGCAGTACTTC.

This clonotype was detected ten times or more. This chain joins TRBV27 and TRBJ2-1, with D perhaps matching TRBD1 (6 bases). CDR3 length equals 15 residues. Per germline, CDR1 MNHEY and CDR2 SMNVEV (reference sequence). Trimming pared 5 bases from V and 2 bases from J, leaving 13 bases between. The CDR3 bases are TGTGCCAGCAGTCAACAGGGCCCCCCCTACAATGAGCAGTTCTTC. This codes for CASSQQGPPYNEQFF.

This clonotype was counted only a few times. The chain joins TRBV24-1 to TRBJ2-3; D could derive from TRBD1 or TRBD2 (5 bases each). Trimming stripped 5 bases from V and 1 base from J, with 9 bases between. This CDR3 comprises 14 residues. Germline CDR1 is KGHDR and CDR2 is SFDVKD. The DNA of the CDR3 is TGTGCCACCAGTGCCCCGGGGCGCACAGATACGCAGTATTTT. Translated: CATSAPGRTDTQYF.

CDR3 bases: TGTGCCAGCAGTAGATTAAAGCCCTACGAGCAGTACTTC. Translation gives CASSRLKPYEQYF. The chain couples TRBV25-1 to TRBJ2-7; D is uncertain. In germline, CDR1 is MGHDK, CDR2 SYGVNS. The CDR3 is made up of 13 amino acids. Deletions cut 5 bases from V and 2 bases from J, with 10 bases between.

The rearrangement links TRBV19 to TRBJ2-5; D ambiguous. The CDR3 is made up of 13 amino acids. The germline gives CDR1 LNHDA, CDR2 SQIVND (reference sequence). Trimming left V 4 bases short and J 1 base short, with 7 bases between. DNA for the CDR3: TGTGCCAGTAGTACCAGGATCCAAGAGACCCAGTACTTC. Protein sequence: CASSTRIQETQYF. The full variable domain, with the rest looked up from reference TRBV19 and TRBJ2-5, is DGGITQSPKYLFRKEGQNVTLSCEQNLNHDAMYWYRQDPGQGLRLIYYSQIVNDFQKGDIAEGYSVSREKKESFPLTVTSAQKNPTAFYLCASSTRIQETQYFGPGTRLLVL.